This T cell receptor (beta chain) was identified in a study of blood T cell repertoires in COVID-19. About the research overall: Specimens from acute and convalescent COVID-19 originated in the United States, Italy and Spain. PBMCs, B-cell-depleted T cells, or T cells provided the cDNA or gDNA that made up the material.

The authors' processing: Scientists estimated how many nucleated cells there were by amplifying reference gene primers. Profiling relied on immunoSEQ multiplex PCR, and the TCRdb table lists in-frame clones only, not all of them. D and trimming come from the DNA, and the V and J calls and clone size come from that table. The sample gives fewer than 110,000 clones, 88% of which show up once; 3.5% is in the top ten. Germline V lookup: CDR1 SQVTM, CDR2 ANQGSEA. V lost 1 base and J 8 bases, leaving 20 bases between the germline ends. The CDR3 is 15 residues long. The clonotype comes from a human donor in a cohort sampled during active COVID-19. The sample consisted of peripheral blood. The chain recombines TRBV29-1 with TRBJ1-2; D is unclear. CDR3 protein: CSVEALDGGSGGYTF. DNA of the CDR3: TGCAGCGTTGAAGCTCTGGATGGAGGCAGTGGAGGCTACACCTTC.